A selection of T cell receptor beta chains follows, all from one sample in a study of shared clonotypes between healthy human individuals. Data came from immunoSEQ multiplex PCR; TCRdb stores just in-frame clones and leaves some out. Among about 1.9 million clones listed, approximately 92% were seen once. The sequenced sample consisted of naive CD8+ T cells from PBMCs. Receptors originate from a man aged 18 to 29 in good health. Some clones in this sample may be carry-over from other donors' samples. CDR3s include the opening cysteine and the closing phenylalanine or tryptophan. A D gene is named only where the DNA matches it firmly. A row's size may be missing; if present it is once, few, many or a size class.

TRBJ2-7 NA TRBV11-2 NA TGTGCCAGCAGCTTGGGGCCAGCTTCCAGCCTTAAGTCCTACGAGCAGTACTTC CASSLGPASSLKSYEQYF
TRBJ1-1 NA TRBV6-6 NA TGTGCCAGCAGCACCCTCGATGGGGGGCGCACTGAAGCTTTCTTT CASSTLDGGRTEAFF
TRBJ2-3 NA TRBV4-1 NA TGCGCCAGCAGCCCGACGACCACGGTCGCGGATACGCAGTATTTT CASSPTTTVADTQYF
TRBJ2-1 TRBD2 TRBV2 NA TGTGCCAGCAGAGCGACGGGACTAGCGGACCGTGAGCAGTTCTTC CASRATGLADREQFF
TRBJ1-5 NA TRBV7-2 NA TGTGCCAGCAGCTTATTGGGGGGGTCTAGCAATCAGCCCCAGCATTTT CASSLLGGSSNQPQHF
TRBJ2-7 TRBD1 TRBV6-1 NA TGTGCCAGCGCTTGGACAGGGGAAAGCTACGAGCAGTACTTC CASAWTGESYEQYF
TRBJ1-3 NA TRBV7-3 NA TGTGCCAGCAGCCTCCGAAAAGAGGGCGCTGGAAACACCATATATTTT CASSLRKEGAGNTIYF
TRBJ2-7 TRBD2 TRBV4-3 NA TGCGCCAGCAGCCAAGAGGCGGGGGATAGCTACGAGCAGTACTTC CASSQEAGDSYEQYF
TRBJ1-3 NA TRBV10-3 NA TGTGCCATCAGTGACCTTAAAGTATACTCTGGAAACACCATATATTTT CAISDLKVYSGNTIYF
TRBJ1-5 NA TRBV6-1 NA TGTGCCAGCAGTGATTCTAGGGGTGGGCCCCAGCATTTT CASSDSRGGPQHF
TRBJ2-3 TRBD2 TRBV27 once TGTGCCAGCAGTTTACGAGGACTAGCGGGAGCAGATACGCAGTATTTT CASSLRGLAGADTQYF
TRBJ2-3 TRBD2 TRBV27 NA TGTGCCAGCAGTTCGCTACTAGCGTCTAGCACAGATACGCAGTATTTT CASSSLLASSTDTQYF
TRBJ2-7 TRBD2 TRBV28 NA TGTGCCAGCAGTTTCCTAGCGGAGTACGAGCAGTACTTC CASSFLAEYEQYF
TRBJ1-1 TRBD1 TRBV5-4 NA TGTGCCAGCAGCCCAAACAGGGGTGGGACTGAAGCTTTCTTT CASSPNRGGTEAFF
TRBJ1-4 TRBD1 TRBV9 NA TGTGCCAGCAGCGTAGGACCGGGACAGGGCAGGGTGACTAATGAAAAACTGTTTTTT CASSVGPGQGRVTNEKLFF
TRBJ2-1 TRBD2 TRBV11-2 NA TGTGCCAGCAGCTGGACTAGAGCCAATGAGCAGTTCTTC CASSWTRANEQFF
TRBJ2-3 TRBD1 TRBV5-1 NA TGCGCCAGCAGCTGGACAGGGGGCGCGGCGGATACGCAGTATTTT CASSWTGGAADTQYF
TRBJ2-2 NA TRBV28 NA TGTGCCAGCAGTTCAGACAGGCCAAGGCCCGAGGAGCTGTTTTTT CASSSDRPRPEELFF
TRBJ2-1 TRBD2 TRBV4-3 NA TGCGCCAGCAGCCAAGAAGTTGCGGGAGGCCCCAGAAATGAGCAGTTCTTC CASSQEVAGGPRNEQFF